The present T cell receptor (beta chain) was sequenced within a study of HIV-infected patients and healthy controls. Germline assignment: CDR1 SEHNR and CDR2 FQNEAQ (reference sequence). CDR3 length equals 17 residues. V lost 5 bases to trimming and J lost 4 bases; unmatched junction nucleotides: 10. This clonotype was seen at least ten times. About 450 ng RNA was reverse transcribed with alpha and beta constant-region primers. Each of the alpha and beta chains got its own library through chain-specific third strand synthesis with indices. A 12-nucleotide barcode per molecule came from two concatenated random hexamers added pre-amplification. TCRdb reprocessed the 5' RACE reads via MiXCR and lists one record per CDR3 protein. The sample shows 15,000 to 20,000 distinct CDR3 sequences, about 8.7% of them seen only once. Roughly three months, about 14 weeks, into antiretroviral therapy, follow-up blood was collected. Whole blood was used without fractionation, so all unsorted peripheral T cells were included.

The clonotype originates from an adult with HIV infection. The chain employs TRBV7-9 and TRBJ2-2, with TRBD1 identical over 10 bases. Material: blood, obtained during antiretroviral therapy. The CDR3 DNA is TGTGCCAGCAGCACTCTTTTGACAGGGGGCAGCACCGGGGAGCTGTTTTTT. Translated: CASSTLLTGGSTGELFF.